A selection of T cell receptor beta chains follows, all from one sample in a study of T-cell memory formation after mild COVID-19. TCRdb passed the 5' RACE reads through MiXCR, listing each CDR3 protein once. The data hold approximately 430,000 distinct CDR3 sequences, with 23% observed a single time. Sequenced material: PBMCs or a T cell subset sorted from them (not recorded which). Receptors originate from an adult woman who had mild COVID-19 (a few samples of this study predate the infection). Cell type and time point are not known. Both conserved end residues are part of each CDR3. D genes are given only for firm matches. Rows may omit the clone size; those that give it use once, few, many or a size class.

J gene: TRBJ2-1; D gene: -; clone size: few; V gene: TRBV5-6; CDR3 DNA: TGTGCCAGCAGCTTTAAGGCCCTGTCCTACAATGAGCAGTTCTTC; CDR3 protein: CASSFKALSYNEQFF
J gene: TRBJ1-1; D gene: TRBD1; clone size: -; V gene: TRBV5-1; CDR3 DNA: TGCGCCAGCAGCTCCATAACCTCCGGGACAGGGGTCCCCAGCACTGAAGCTTTCTTT; CDR3 protein: CASSSITSGTGVPSTEAFF
J gene: TRBJ2-5; D gene: -; clone size: few; V gene: TRBV12-3/TRBV12-4; CDR3 DNA: TGTGCCAGCAGTCTGACTGGGACGGAGACCCAGTACTTC; CDR3 protein: CASSLTGTETQYF
J gene: TRBJ2-1; D gene: TRBD2; clone size: -; V gene: TRBV11-3; CDR3 DNA: TGTGCCAGCAGCCCCCTGGGGCGGGGGGCCTACAATGAGCAGTTCTTC; CDR3 protein: CASSPLGRGAYNEQFF
J gene: TRBJ2-5; D gene: -; clone size: few; V gene: TRBV7-3; CDR3 DNA: TGTGCCAGCAGCTTATTGGGAAGCGGGCGAGAGACCCAGTACTTC; CDR3 protein: CASSLLGSGRETQYF
J gene: TRBJ2-3; D gene: -; clone size: -; V gene: TRBV12-3/TRBV12-4; CDR3 DNA: TGTGCCAGCAGTTTTCGGGGGCGCGAAGATACGCAGTATTTT; CDR3 protein: CASSFRGREDTQYF
J gene: TRBJ2-5; D gene: TRBD2; clone size: -; V gene: TRBV9; CDR3 DNA: TGTGCCAGCAGCGCAAGCCTCGGAGCGGGGGGGGAGACCCAGTACTTC; CDR3 protein: CASSASLGAGGETQYF
J gene: TRBJ2-6; D gene: -; clone size: -; V gene: TRBV24-1; CDR3 DNA: TGTGCCACCAGTGATTCGGGACGGCCTCAGAGCTCTGGGGCCAACGTCCTGACTTTC; CDR3 protein: CATSDSGRPQSSGANVLTF
J gene: TRBJ2-1; D gene: -; clone size: -; V gene: TRBV15; CDR3 DNA: TGTGCCACCAGCAGGGACATTTCCTACAATGAGCAGTTCTTC; CDR3 protein: CATSRDISYNEQFF
J gene: TRBJ2-7; D gene: TRBD1; clone size: -; V gene: TRBV6-2/TRBV6-3; CDR3 DNA: TGTGCCAGCAGCGGCGGCAGGGGGCCTTGGGCGGAGCAGTACTTC; CDR3 protein: CASSGGRGPWAEQYF
J gene: TRBJ1-1; D gene: -; clone size: -; V gene: TRBV7-3; CDR3 DNA: TGTGCCAGCACCTTTTCGGTAGGGACTGAAGCTTTCTTT; CDR3 protein: CASTFSVGTEAFF
J gene: TRBJ1-1; D gene: TRBD1; clone size: -; V gene: TRBV19; CDR3 DNA: TGTGCCAGTAGTACACGGACAGGGGGCATCAACACTGAAGCTTTCTTT; CDR3 protein: CASSTRTGGINTEAFF
J gene: TRBJ2-7; D gene: TRBD2; clone size: few; V gene: TRBV6-1; CDR3 DNA: TGTGCCAGCTGGGCGGGGGGCAGTTACGAGCAGTACTTC; CDR3 protein: CASWAGGSYEQYF